This T cell receptor (beta chain) was found in a study of OX40 agonist ivuxolimab in advanced cancers. Study background: Treatment received earlier with anti-PD-1, anti-PD-L1 or anti-CTLA-4 agents was allowed, and 40% had some. Findings and caveats of the study: Circulating CD4+ and CD8+ T cells showed clonal expansion by week 6 at 0.1 to 3.0 mg/kg.

With regard to this clone: The antigen is not known.

Here immunoSEQ multiplex PCR was the method, and the copy in TCRdb shows in-frame clones only, minus some. The sample includes about 52,000 clones, approximately 92% of them seen just once. This specimen consisted of CD4+ or CD8+ T cells sorted from blood, obtained in a trial of the OX40 agonist ivuxolimab. This sequence was found in an adult with an advanced solid tumor such as melanoma, head and neck, liver or kidney cancer.

CDR3: CASTPWSGVLNTGELFF. In DNA, the CDR3 is TGTGCCAGTACCCCCTGGAGTGGGGTATTGAACACCGGGGAGCTGTTTTTT. This rearrangement joins TRBV4-2 to TRBJ2-2; no definite D call. V dropped 9 bases and J dropped 1 base, with 21 bases sitting between them. Per germline, CDR1 LGHNA and CDR2 YNFKEQ. The CDR3 length is 17 residues.